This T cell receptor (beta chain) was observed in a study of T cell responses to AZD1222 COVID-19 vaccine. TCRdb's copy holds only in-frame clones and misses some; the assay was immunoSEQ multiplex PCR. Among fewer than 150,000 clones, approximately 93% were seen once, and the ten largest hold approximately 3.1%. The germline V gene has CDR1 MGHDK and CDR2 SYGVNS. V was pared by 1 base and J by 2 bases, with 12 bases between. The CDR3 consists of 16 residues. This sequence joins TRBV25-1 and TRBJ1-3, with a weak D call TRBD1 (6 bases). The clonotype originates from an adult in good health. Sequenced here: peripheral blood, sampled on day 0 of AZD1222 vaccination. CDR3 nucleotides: TGTGCCAGCAGTGAATGGGGGCAGGGAGCTGGAAACACCATATATTTT. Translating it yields CASSEWGQGAGNTIYF.